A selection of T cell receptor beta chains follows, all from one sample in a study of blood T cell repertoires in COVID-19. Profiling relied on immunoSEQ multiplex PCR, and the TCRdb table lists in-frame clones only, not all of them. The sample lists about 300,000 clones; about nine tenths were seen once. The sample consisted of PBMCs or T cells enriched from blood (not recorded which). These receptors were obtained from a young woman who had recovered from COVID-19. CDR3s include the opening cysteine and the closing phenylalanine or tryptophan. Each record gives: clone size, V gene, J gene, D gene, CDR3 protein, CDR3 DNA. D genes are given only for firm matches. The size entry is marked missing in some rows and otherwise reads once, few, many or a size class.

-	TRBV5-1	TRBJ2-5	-	CASSAQANGQETQYF	TGCGCCAGCAGCGCACAGGCCAATGGGCAAGAGACCCAGTACTTC
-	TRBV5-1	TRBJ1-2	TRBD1	CASSLDGQGKGYTF	TGCGCCAGCAGCTTGGATGGACAGGGCAAGGGCTACACCTTC
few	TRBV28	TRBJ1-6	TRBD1	CASSFYRDRAAPLHF	TGTGCCAGCAGTTTCTACCGGGACAGGGCCGCACCCCTCCACTTT
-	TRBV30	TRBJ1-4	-	CAWSEGVGSNEKLFF	TGTGCCTGGAGTGAAGGAGTTGGTAGTAATGAAAAACTGTTTTTT
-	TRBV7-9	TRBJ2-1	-	CASSSNPTGYYNEQFF	TGTGCCAGCAGCTCAAACCCGACAGGATACTACAATGAGCAGTTCTTC
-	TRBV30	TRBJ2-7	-	CAWSGKTGSSYEQYF	TGTGCCTGGAGTGGCAAGACGGGGAGTTCTTACGAGCAGTACTTC
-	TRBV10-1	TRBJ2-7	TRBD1	CASMGQGEQYF	TGCGCCAGCATGGGACAGGGCGAGCAGTACTTC
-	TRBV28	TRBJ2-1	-	CASSLHPGSAYNEQFF	TGTGCCAGCAGTTTACATCCCGGGAGCGCATACAATGAGCAGTTCTTC
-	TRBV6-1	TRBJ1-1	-	CASSYGQAFF	TGTGCCAGCAGTTATGGGCAAGCTTTCTTT
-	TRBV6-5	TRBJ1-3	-	CASTAGRNTIYF	TGTGCCAGCACCGCGGGGAGAAACACCATATATTTT
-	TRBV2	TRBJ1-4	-	CASSARTTDAGVLFF	TGTGCCAGCAGTGCCAGGACAACTGACGCGGGAGTACTGTTTTTT
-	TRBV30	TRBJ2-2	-	CAGPRGSGELFF	TGTGCCGGACCGAGGGGGTCCGGGGAGCTGTTTTTT
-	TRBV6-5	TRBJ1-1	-	CASSYASGAVGLAFF	TGTGCCAGCAGTTACGCATCAGGGGCCGTCGGCTTAGCTTTCTTT
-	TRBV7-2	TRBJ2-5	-	CASSLLATLSFGETQYF	TGTGCCAGCAGCTTATTGGCGACGCTGTCTTTCGGGGAGACCCAGTACTTC
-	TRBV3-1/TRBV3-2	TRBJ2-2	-	CASSPAPSGLNTGELFF	TGTGCCAGCAGCCCCGCCCCCAGCGGACTAAACACCGGGGAGCTGTTTTTT
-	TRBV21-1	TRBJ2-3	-	CASKAGPDTQYF	TGTGCCAGCAAAGCGGGGCCAGATACGCAGTATTTT
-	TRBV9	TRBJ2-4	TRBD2	CASSVGLVGGDIQYF	TGTGCCAGCAGCGTAGGATTAGTCGGGGGGGACATTCAGTACTTC
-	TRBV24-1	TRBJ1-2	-	CATSRRGSNYGYTF	TGTGCCACCAGTCGCAGGGGATCTAACTATGGCTACACCTTC
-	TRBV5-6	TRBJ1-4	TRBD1	CASSSSAGGGSEKLFF	TGTGCCAGCAGCTCCTCGGCAGGGGGCGGGAGTGAAAAACTGTTTTTT
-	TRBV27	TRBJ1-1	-	CASSFGTEAFF	TGTGCCAGCAGTTTCGGCACTGAAGCTTTCTTT
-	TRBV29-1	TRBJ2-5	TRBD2	CSVESAGDQETQYF	TGCAGCGTTGAGTCCGCGGGGGACCAAGAGACCCAGTACTTC
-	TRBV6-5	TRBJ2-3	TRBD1	CASRIRGSTDTQYF	TGTGCCAGCAGGATCAGGGGGAGCACAGATACGCAGTATTTT
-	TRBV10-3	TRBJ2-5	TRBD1	CAISGDRGETQYF	TGTGCCATCAGTGGAGACAGGGGCGAGACCCAGTACTTC
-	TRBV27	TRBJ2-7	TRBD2	CASGVTSGGAIYSYEQYF	TGTGCCAGCGGCGTGACTAGCGGGGGGGCCATCTACTCCTACGAGCAGTACTTC
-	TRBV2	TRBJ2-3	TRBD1	CASRTGDRGSTDTQYF	TGTGCCAGCAGGACGGGCGACAGGGGCTCCACAGATACGCAGTATTTT
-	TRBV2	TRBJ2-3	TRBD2	CASSEAASLTSGRFTDTQYF	TGTGCCAGCAGTGAAGCGGCCTCCTTAACCAGCGGGAGGTTCACAGATACGCAGTATTTT
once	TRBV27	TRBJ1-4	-	CASSVTGYNEKLFF	TGTGCCAGCAGTGTGACAGGTTATAATGAAAAACTGTTTTTT
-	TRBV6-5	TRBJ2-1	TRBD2	CASSYFTSGPRHEQFF	TGTGCCAGCAGTTATTTTACTAGCGGGCCCCGGCATGAGCAGTTCTTC
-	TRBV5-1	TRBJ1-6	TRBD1	CASSLGDSSYNSPLHF	TGCGCCAGCAGCTTGGGGGACAGCTCCTATAATTCACCCCTCCACTTT
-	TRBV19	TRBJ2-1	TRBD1	CASSIKTGNEQFF	TGTGCCAGTAGTATAAAGACAGGGAATGAGCAGTTCTTC
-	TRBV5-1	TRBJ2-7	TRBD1	CASSGPQGAGEQYF	TGCGCCAGCAGTGGACCACAGGGGGCGGGCGAGCAGTACTTC
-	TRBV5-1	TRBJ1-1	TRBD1	CASSFYAGGNTEAFF	TGCGCCAGCAGCTTCTATGCAGGGGGGAACACTGAAGCTTTCTTT